A single sample gave rise to the 10 T cell receptor beta chains below, sequenced in a study of control samples from healthy donors and cancer patients. Clones were read by immunoSEQ multiplex PCR, and TCRdb kept only the in-frame ones, dropping some. This sample has more than 95,000 clones, with more than 85% found just once. Sequencing was done on a sample of PBMCs. Receptors were obtained from a man in his sixties with lung cancer.

V gene TRBV2 combines with J gene TRBJ2-2; the D is unclear. CDR1 SNHLY and CDR2 FYNNEI come from the germline V gene. The V and J ends lost 7 bases and 4 bases respectively, with 13 bases between them. The CDR3 is made up of 14 amino acids. CDR3 protein: CASTQERSTGELFF. CDR3 nucleotide sequence: TGTGCCAGCACTCAGGAAAGGAGCACCGGGGAGCTGTTTTTT.

The sample holds one count of this clone. The chain uses TRBV12-3 or TRBV12-4 and TRBJ1-5; a possible D gene is TRBD1 (5 bases). This CDR3 has 13 residues. V was cut by 6 bases and J by 5 bases, with 11 bases left in between. The DNA of the CDR3 is TGTGCCAGCAGCCGACAGCTGGATCAGCCCCAGCATTTT. Protein: CASSRQLDQPQHF.

The gene calls are TRBV11-2 and TRBJ2-3; 10 bases match TRBD2. The CDR3 has 15 residues. Germline CDR1 and CDR2: SGHAT and FQNNGV. Germline trimming cut 2 bases from V and 6 bases from J; bases unmatched to any gene: 5. CDR3 residues: CASSLWSGGADTQYF. The CDR3 DNA sequence: TGTGCCAGCAGCTTATGGAGCGGGGGGGCTGATACGCAGTATTTT.

The chain uses TRBV29-1 and TRBJ2-3; 7 bases are shared with TRBD2. CDR3 length: 16 residues. CDR1 is SQVTM, CDR2 ANQGSEA, per germline. Trimming at V came to 1 base and at J to 0 bases, leaving 7 bases not matched to a gene. The CDR3 region has the DNA TGCAGCGTTGAAGGGTTAGCGGGCGATAGCACAGATACGCAGTATTTT. The encoded protein is CSVEGLAGDSTDTQYF.

V is TRBV19 and J is TRBJ2-2, with D possibly matching TRBD1 (6 bases). This CDR3 spans 16 amino acids. V lost 5 bases, J lost 7 bases, and 20 bases lay in between. Germline values: CDR1 LNHDA, CDR2 SQIVND (reference sequence). The CDR3 nucleotides are TGTGCCAGTAGTTGGGCATATAGCGCCAGGGGCGGGGAGCTGTTTTTT. This sequence encodes CASSWAYSARGGELFF.

This clone occurred once. The rearrangement joins TRBV6-5 to TRBJ1-1, with TRBD1 as a possible D gene (5 bases). The germline V gene encodes CDR1 MNHEY and CDR2 SVGAGI. V lost 6 bases, J lost 3 bases, and 14 bases lay in between. The CDR3 is 14 residues long. The CDR3 spells CASSPSGTDTEAFF. CDR3 nucleotides: TGTGCCAGCAGCCCGTCGGGGACGGACACTGAAGCTTTCTTT.

The sample holds a few counts of this clone. The J gene is TRBJ2-7, the V gene TRBV12-3 or TRBV12-4; D is undetermined. V shed 6 bases and J shed 4 bases, with 13 bases lying between them. CDR3 length: 13 amino acids. CDR3 in amino acids: CASSFPPSYEQYF. CDR3 DNA: TGTGCCAGCAGCTTCCCGCCGAGTTACGAGCAGTACTTC.

The V call is TRBV24-1, the J call TRBJ1-2; no reliable D call. The V gene lost 7 bases and the J gene lost 0 bases, with 11 bases spanning the gap. The CDR3 runs to 14 residues. CDR1 and CDR2 (germline): KGHDR, SFDVKD. CDR3 region: CATRTLLANYGYTF. CDR3 in DNA: TGTGCCACCAGGACGCTATTAGCTAACTATGGCTACACCTTC.

The V call is TRBV10-1, the J call TRBJ1-2; 10 nucleotides match TRBD1. Germline V lookup: CDR1 WNHNN, CDR2 SYGVQD (reference sequence). The CDR3 consists of 16 residues. V trimming: 4 bases; J trimming: 0 bases; junction bases outside the gene matches: 5. This chain's CDR3 is CASSGDRGEANYGYTF. The CDR3 nucleotides are TGCGCCAGCAGTGGGGACAGGGGCGAAGCTAACTATGGCTACACCTTC.

Concerning this clone: Other DNA sequences in this sample translate to the same CDR3. This rearrangement joins TRBV18 to TRBJ1-2; a weak D match, TRBD1 (6 bases). Germline V gene sequence: CDR1 KGHSH, CDR2 LQKENI. V dropped 0 bases and J dropped 5 bases, with 7 bases sitting between them. The CDR3 is 13 residues long. The CDR3 here is CASSPPGQYGYTF. The DNA for the CDR3 is TGTGCCAGCTCACCACCCGGACAGTATGGCTACACCTTC.